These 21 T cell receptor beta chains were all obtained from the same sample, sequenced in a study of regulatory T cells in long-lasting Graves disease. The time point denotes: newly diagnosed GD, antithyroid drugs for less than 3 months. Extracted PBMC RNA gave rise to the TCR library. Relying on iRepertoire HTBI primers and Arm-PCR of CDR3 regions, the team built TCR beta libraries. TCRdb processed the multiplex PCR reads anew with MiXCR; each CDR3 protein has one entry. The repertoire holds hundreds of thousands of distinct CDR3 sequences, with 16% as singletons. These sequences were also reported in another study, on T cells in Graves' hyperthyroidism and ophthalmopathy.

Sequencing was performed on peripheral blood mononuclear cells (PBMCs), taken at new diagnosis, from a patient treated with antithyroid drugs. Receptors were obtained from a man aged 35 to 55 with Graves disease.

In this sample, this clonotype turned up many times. The CDR3 loop reads CASSRTGLEAFF. The DNA of the CDR3 is TGTGCCAGCAGCCGTACAGGGCTAGAAGCTTTCTTT. This chain links TRBV11-2 with TRBJ1-1, with D perhaps TRBD1 (6 bases). Germline assignment: CDR1 SGHAT and CDR2 FQNNGV. The CDR3 contains 12 residues. Trimming pared 5 bases from V and 8 bases from J, leaving 12 bases between.

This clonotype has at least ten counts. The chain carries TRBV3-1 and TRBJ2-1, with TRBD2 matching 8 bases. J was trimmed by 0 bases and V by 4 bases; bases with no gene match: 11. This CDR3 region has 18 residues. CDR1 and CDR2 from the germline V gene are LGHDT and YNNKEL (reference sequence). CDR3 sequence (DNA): TGTGCCAGCAGCCCTACTAGCGGAAAATTGAGCTCCTACAATGAGCAGTTCTTC. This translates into CASSPTSGKLSSYNEQFF.

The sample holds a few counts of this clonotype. In nucleotides, the CDR3 is TGCGCCAGCAGCTTGGACGGCGGAAACACCATATATTTT. Translated: CASSLDGGNTIYF. The chain recombines TRBV5-1 with TRBJ1-3; D gene uncertain. The CDR3 contains 13 residues. CDR1 and CDR2 (germline): SGHRS, YFSETQ. With 0 bases removed from V and 4 bases from J, the gap between germline ends came to 5 bases. The entire variable domain, with the rest obtained from reference TRBV5-1 and TRBJ1-3, is as follows: KAGVTQTPRYLIKTRGQQVTLSCSPISGHRSVSWYQQTPGQGLQFLFEYFSETQRNKGNFPGRFSGRQFSNSRSEMNVSTLELGDSALYLCASSLDGGNTIYFGEGSWLTVV.

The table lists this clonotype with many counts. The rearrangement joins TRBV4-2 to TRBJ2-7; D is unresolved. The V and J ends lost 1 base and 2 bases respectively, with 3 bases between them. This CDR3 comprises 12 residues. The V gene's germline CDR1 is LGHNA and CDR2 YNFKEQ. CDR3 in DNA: TGTGCCAGCAGCCAAGGGACCTACGAGCAGTACTTC. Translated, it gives CASSQGTYEQYF.

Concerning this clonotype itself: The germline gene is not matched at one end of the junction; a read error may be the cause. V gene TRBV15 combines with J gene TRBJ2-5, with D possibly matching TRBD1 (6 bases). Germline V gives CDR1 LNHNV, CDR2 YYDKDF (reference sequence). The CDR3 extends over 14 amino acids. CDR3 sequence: CASSPTDSQETQYF. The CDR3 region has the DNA TGTGCCAGCAGCCCCACGGACAGCCAAGAGACCCAGTACTTC.

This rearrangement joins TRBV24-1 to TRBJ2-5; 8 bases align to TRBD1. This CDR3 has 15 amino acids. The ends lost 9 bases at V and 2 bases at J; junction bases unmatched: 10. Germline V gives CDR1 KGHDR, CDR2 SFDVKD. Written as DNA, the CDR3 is TGTGCCACCGGAGGAACCGGGACAGGTCAAGAGACCCAGTACTTC. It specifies CATGGTGTGQETQYF.

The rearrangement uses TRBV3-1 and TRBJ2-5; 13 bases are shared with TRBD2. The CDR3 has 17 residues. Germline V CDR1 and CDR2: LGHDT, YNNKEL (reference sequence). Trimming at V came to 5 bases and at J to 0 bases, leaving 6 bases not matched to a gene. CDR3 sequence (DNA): TGTGCCAGCAGCTTTGGACTAGCGGGGGAGTACCAAGAGACCCAGTACTTC. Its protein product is CASSFGLAGEYQETQYF.

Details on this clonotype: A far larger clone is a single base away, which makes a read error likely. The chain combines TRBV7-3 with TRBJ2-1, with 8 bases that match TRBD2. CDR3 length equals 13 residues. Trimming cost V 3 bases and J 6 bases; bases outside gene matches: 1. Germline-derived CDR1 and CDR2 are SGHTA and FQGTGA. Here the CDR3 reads CASSFGTSNEQFF. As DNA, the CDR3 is TGTGCCAGCAGCTTCGGGACTAGCAATGAGCAGTTCTTC.

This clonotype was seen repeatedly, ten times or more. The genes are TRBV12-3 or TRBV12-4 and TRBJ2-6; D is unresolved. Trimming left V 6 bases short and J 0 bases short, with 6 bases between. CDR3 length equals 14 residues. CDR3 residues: CASSRFSGANVLTF. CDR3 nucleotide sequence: TGTGCCAGCAGCCGATTCTCTGGGGCCAACGTCCTGACTTTC.

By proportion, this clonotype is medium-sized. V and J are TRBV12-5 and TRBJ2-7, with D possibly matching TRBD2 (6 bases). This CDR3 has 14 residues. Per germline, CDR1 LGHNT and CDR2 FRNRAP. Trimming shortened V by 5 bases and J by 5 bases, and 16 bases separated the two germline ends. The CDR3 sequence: CASGVYPTGDEQYF. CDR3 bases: TGTGCTAGTGGTGTCTATCCGACGGGGGACGAGCAGTACTTC.

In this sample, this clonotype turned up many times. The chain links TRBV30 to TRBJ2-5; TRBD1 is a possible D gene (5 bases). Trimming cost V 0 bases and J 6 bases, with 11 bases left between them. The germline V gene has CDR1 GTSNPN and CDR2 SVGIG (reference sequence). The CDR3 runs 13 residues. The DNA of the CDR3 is TGTGCCTGGAGTGTCTTAGGGGTAAAGACCCAGTACTTC. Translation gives CAWSVLGVKTQYF.

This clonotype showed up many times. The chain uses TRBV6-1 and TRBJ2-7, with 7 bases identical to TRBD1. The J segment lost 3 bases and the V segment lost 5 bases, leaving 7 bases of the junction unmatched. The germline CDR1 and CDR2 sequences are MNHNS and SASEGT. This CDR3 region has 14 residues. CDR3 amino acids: CASSPTGARYEQYF. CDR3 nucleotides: TGTGCCAGCAGTCCTACAGGGGCGCGCTACGAGCAGTACTTC.

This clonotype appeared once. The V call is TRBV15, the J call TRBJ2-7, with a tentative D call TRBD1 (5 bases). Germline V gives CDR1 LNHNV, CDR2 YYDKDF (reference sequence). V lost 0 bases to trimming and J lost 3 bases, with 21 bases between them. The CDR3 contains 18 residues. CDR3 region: CATSRDLSGGASIYEQYF. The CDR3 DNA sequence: TGTGCCACCAGCAGAGATTTGTCCGGTGGGGCCTCCATCTACGAGCAGTACTTC.

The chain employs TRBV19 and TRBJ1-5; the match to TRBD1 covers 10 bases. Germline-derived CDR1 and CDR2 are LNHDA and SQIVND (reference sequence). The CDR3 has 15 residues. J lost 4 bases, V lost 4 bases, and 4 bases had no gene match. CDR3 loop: CASSTGQGVNQPQHF. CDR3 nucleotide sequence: TGTGCCAGTAGTACAGGACAGGGGGTAAATCAGCCCCAGCATTTT.

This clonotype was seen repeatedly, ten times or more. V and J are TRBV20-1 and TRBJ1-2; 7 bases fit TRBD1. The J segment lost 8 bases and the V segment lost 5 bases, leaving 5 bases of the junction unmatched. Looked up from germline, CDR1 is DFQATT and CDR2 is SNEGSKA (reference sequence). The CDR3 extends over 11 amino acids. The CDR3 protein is CSAEGAWGYTF. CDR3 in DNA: TGCAGTGCTGAGGGGGCTTGGGGCTACACCTTC.

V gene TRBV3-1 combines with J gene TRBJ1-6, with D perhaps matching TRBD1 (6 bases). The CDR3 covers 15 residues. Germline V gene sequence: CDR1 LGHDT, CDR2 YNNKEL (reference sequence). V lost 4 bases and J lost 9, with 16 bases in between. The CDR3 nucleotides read TGTGCCAGCAGCCCAAATGGGGGCCTCGGTTCACCCCTCCACTTT. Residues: CASSPNGGLGSPLHF.

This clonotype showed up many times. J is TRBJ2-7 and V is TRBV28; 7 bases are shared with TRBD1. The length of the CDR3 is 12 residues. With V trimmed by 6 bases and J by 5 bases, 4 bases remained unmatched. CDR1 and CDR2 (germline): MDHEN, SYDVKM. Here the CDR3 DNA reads TGTGCCAGCAGAGATACAGGGGACGAGCAGTACTTC. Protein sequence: CASRDTGDEQYF. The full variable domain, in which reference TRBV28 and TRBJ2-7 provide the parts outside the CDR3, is DVKVTQSSRYLVKRTGEKVFLECVQDMDHENMFWYRQDPGLGLRLIYFSYDVKMKEKGDIPEGYSVSREKKERFSLILESASTNQTSMYLCASRDTGDEQYFGPGTRLTVT.

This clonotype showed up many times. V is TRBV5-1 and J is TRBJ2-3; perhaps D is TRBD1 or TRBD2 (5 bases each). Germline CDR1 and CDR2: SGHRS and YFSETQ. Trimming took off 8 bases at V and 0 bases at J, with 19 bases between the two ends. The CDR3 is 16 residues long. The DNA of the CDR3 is TGCGCCAGTGCCCTCGAGGGGTTCGCTAGCACAGATACGCAGTATTTT. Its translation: CASALEGFASTDTQYF.

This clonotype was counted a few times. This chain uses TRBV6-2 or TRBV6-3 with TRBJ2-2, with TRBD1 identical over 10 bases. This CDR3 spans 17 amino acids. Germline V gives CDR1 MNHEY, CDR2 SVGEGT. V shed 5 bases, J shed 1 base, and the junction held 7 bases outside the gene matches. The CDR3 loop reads CASSPGTGVENTGELFF. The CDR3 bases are TGTGCCAGCAGTCCAGGGACAGGGGTGGAGAACACCGGGGAGCTGTTTTTT.

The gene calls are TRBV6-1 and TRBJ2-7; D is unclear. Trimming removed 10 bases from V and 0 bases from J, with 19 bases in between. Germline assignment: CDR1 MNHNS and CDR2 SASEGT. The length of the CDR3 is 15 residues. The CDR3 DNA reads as TGTGCCACCGCTCCCTTAGTCGAGAGCTCCTACGAGCAGTACTTC. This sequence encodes CATAPLVESSYEQYF.

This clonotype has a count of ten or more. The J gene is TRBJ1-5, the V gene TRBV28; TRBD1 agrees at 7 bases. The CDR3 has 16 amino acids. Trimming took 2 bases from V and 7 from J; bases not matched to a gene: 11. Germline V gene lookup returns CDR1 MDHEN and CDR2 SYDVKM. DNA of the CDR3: TGTGCCAGCAGTTTAAGAGCGTCAGGGGGACGGCAGCCCCAGCATTTT. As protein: CASSLRASGGRQPQHF.